The rows below give T cell receptor beta chains drawn from one sample of a study of T cell clones after liver transplantation. Measured with immunoSEQ multiplex PCR; TCRdb has only the in-frame clones, and not every one. The repertoire holds 99,000 or so clones, around 83% seen once, with over 0.9% in the top ten. Sequenced here: CD4+ T cells from blood, sampled before liver transplant. These receptors were taken from a human donor who received a liver transplant. The conserved cysteine and the conserved F or W are not part of the CDR3 here. The order of the fields is J gene, V gene, D gene, CDR3 protein. D genes are given only for firm matches.

j_call: TRBJ1-1; v_call: TRBV5-1; d_call: .; cdr3_aa: ASSPGNTEAF
j_call: TRBJ2-1; v_call: TRBV7-2; d_call: .; cdr3_aa: ASTQTSTGQREQF
j_call: TRBJ2-2; v_call: TRBV30; d_call: TRBD2; cdr3_aa: AWTSGRAAGELF
j_call: TRBJ2-3; v_call: TRBV7-3; d_call: .; cdr3_aa: ASSLTQGDTQY
j_call: TRBJ2-5; v_call: TRBV5-6; d_call: TRBD2; cdr3_aa: ASSSLRGGDEETQY
j_call: TRBJ1-4; v_call: TRBV5-1; d_call: .; cdr3_aa: ASSLGRISTNEKLF
j_call: TRBJ1-5; v_call: TRBV7-8; d_call: .; cdr3_aa: ASSLPGRGNQPQH
j_call: TRBJ2-7; v_call: TRBV7-2; d_call: TRBD2; cdr3_aa: ASNLAGSSYEQY
j_call: TRBJ2-7; v_call: TRBV15; d_call: TRBD1; cdr3_aa: ATSRDRGLYEQY
j_call: TRBJ2-1; v_call: TRBV9; d_call: .; cdr3_aa: ASSVVGRANEQF
j_call: TRBJ2-7; v_call: TRBV28; d_call: .; cdr3_aa: ASSPSAYEQY
j_call: TRBJ1-6; v_call: TRBV9; d_call: TRBD1; cdr3_aa: ASSGGQGDNSPLH
j_call: TRBJ2-2; v_call: TRBV9; d_call: .; cdr3_aa: ASSVGLLANTGELF
j_call: TRBJ1-1; v_call: TRBV18; d_call: .; cdr3_aa: ASSPKLNTEAF
j_call: TRBJ2-7; v_call: TRBV5-5; d_call: .; cdr3_aa: ASSLYRSYEQY
j_call: TRBJ2-1; v_call: TRBV4-2; d_call: .; cdr3_aa: ASSQGLASHEQF
j_call: TRBJ2-1; v_call: TRBV30; d_call: .; cdr3_aa: AWGTKGRQF
j_call: TRBJ2-7; v_call: TRBV7-2; d_call: TRBD2; cdr3_aa: ASSSGLAGRVSYEQY
j_call: TRBJ2-7; v_call: TRBV5-4; d_call: TRBD1; cdr3_aa: ASSLGQAKY
j_call: TRBJ1-2; v_call: TRBV5-6; d_call: TRBD1; cdr3_aa: ASSPLGTGNYGYT
j_call: TRBJ1-1; v_call: TRBV19; d_call: .; cdr3_aa: ASSPAYKAAGTEAF
j_call: TRBJ2-7; v_call: TRBV14; d_call: .; cdr3_aa: ASSQARGTYEQY
j_call: TRBJ2-7; v_call: TRBV11-2; d_call: .; cdr3_aa: ASSLEYEQY
j_call: TRBJ2-3; v_call: TRBV18; d_call: TRBD2; cdr3_aa: ASSLHPGLAGDTDTQY
j_call: TRBJ2-5; v_call: TRBV2; d_call: TRBD1; cdr3_aa: ASSAGTGETQY
j_call: TRBJ1-5; v_call: TRBV6-1; d_call: TRBD1; cdr3_aa: ASSWTGGYQPQH
j_call: TRBJ2-3; v_call: TRBV4-3; d_call: TRBD2; cdr3_aa: ASSPLLAGGPEGTDTQY
j_call: TRBJ1-5; v_call: TRBV2; d_call: .; cdr3_aa: ASSWTEGQPQH
j_call: TRBJ1-2; v_call: TRBV5-4; d_call: .; cdr3_aa: ASSLVRDLNYGYT
j_call: TRBJ2-6; v_call: TRBV10-1; d_call: .; cdr3_aa: ASSELQGFGANVLT
j_call: TRBJ2-2; v_call: TRBV7-3; d_call: TRBD1; cdr3_aa: ASSVTGAGELF
j_call: TRBJ2-2; v_call: TRBV5-4; d_call: .; cdr3_aa: ASSLFSSGELF
j_call: TRBJ1-1; v_call: TRBV11-2; d_call: TRBD1; cdr3_aa: ASSWGQGMDTEAF
j_call: TRBJ1-1; v_call: TRBV11-2; d_call: .; cdr3_aa: ASSPTGIGTEAF
j_call: TRBJ2-3; v_call: TRBV6-1; d_call: TRBD2; cdr3_aa: ASLSGNWVDTQY
j_call: TRBJ2-3; v_call: TRBV10-1; d_call: .; cdr3_aa: ASSPVLGSTDTQY
j_call: TRBJ2-1; v_call: TRBV18; d_call: .; cdr3_aa: ASSQGGYNEQF
j_call: TRBJ1-5; v_call: TRBV28; d_call: .; cdr3_aa: ASSDAGGQPQH
j_call: TRBJ2-7; v_call: TRBV5-1; d_call: .; cdr3_aa: ASSTGRLAIEQY
j_call: TRBJ2-1; v_call: TRBV28; d_call: .; cdr3_aa: ASSLPPYNEQF
j_call: TRBJ2-3; v_call: TRBV21-1; d_call: .; cdr3_aa: ASSKRYDLMVNPDGKGGRSTQY
j_call: TRBJ2-7; v_call: TRBV2; d_call: TRBD2; cdr3_aa: ASSEMVAGGYEQY
j_call: TRBJ2-2; v_call: TRBV5-6; d_call: .; cdr3_aa: ASRRQGLTGELF
j_call: TRBJ2-3; v_call: TRBV5-1; d_call: TRBD1; cdr3_aa: ASSGRQGLADTQY
j_call: TRBJ1-2; v_call: TRBV10-2; d_call: .; cdr3_aa: ASSEDSDGYGYT
j_call: TRBJ1-2; v_call: TRBV5-5; d_call: TRBD1; cdr3_aa: ASSLSDRREGYT
j_call: TRBJ2-3; v_call: TRBV11-2; d_call: TRBD1; cdr3_aa: ASSYRQGGTDTQY
j_call: TRBJ2-1; v_call: TRBV7-3; d_call: .; cdr3_aa: ASSSSPGGPHEQF
j_call: TRBJ1-1; v_call: TRBV21-1; d_call: .; cdr3_aa: ASSKVIPARGLINTEAF
j_call: TRBJ2-1; v_call: TRBV4-3; d_call: .; cdr3_aa: ASSPTPRRRHNEQF
j_call: TRBJ2-3; v_call: TRBV11-2; d_call: TRBD2; cdr3_aa: ASSFSGGNTDTQY
j_call: TRBJ2-7; v_call: TRBV19; d_call: .; cdr3_aa: ASSMGVTYEQY
j_call: TRBJ1-5; v_call: TRBV7-8; d_call: .; cdr3_aa: ASSLVRGNQPQH
j_call: TRBJ2-2; v_call: TRBV5-1; d_call: .; cdr3_aa: ASTHGDTGELF
j_call: TRBJ2-1; v_call: TRBV10-1; d_call: .; cdr3_aa: ASSVRNNEQF